This T cell receptor (beta chain) appears in the sequencing data of a study of T cells in Graves' hyperthyroidism and ophthalmopathy. Study conclusions and caveats: It was a median around 6 months before onset that the model predicted ophthalmopathy.

This clonotype appeared a few times. Antigen unknown. The V end lost 5 bases, the J end lost 8 bases, and 19 bases lay between the germline ends. Germline V gene data show CDR1 as MDHEN and CDR2 as SYDVKM. The CDR3 has 15 residues. Regions amplified from RNA transcripts were the TCR beta CDR3 regions. A first-round RT-PCR of the TCR CDR3 used the HTBI primer set. TCRdb fed the multiplex PCR reads into MiXCR, producing one record per CDR3 protein. The sample lists hundreds of thousands of distinct CDR3 sequences, less than 25% occurring once. Uncontrolled infection, other autoimmune disease, pregnancy or lactation led to exclusion. Based on clinical symptoms, serum thyroxine and TRAb, thyroid ultrasound and orbital computed tomography, diagnoses were reached. A roughly 9.3 ml volume of fresh peripheral blood provided the PBMCs.

This chain joins TRBV28 and TRBJ2-1; the D gene is possibly TRBD2 (6 bases). The sequenced material came from blood. The clonotype was recovered from a man aged 25-45 years with Graves' ophthalmopathy. As DNA, the CDR3 is TGTGCCAGCAGTGGACTAAGCAGAGGAGGCGATGAGCAGTTCTTC. It is translated as CASSGLSRGGDEQFF.